The TCR beta chain under discussion was sequenced for a study of cytomegalovirus exposure and HLA in healthy donors. The PCR made use of 60 Vbeta and 13 Jbeta primers. The assay was immunoSEQ multiplex PCR, and TCRdb's table has in-frame clones only and misses some. This table lists tens of thousands of clones. The CDR3 runs 15 residues. Germline V gene lookup returns CDR1 LNHDA and CDR2 SQIVND (reference sequence). Losses at the gene ends were 2 bases for V and 2 bases for J; bases not matched to a gene: 4. The sequence was obtained from a female donor in good health and CMV-seronegative. J is TRBJ2-3 and V is TRBV19; TRBD1 aligns across 7 bases. Input material: PBMCs. For the CDR3, the DNA is TGTGCCAGTAGTATACGGGACAGTCACACAGATACGCAGTATTTT. Protein product: CASSIRDSHTDTQYF.